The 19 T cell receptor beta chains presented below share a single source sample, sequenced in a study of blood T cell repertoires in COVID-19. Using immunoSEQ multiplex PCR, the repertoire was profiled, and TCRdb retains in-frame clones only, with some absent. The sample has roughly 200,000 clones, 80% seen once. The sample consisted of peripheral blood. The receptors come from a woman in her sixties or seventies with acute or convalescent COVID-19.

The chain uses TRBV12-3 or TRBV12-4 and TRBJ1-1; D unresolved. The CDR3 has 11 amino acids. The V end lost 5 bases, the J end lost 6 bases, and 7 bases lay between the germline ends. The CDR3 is CASSTTAEAFF. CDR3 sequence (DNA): TGTGCCAGCAGTACAACAGCTGAAGCTTTCTTT.

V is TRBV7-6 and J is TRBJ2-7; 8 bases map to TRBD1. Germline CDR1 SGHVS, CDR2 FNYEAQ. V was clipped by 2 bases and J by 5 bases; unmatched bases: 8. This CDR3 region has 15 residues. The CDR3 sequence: CASSLQTGAGNEQYF. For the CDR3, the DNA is TGTGCCAGCAGCTTACAGACAGGGGCAGGGAACGAGCAGTACTTC.

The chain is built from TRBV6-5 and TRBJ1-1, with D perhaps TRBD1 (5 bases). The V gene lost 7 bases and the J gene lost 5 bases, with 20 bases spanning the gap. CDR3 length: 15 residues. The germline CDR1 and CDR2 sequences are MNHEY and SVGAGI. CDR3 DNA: TGTGCCAGCAAAAACCGGGGAGGGGCGGGGACTGAAGCTTTCTTT. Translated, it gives CASKNRGGAGTEAFF.

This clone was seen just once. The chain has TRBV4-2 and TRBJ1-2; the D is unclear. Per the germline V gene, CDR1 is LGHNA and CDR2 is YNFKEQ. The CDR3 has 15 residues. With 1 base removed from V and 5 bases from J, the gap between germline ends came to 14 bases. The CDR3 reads CASSQAMTSSYGYTF. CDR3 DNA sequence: TGTGCCAGCAGCCAAGCCATGACTTCGTCGTATGGCTACACCTTC.

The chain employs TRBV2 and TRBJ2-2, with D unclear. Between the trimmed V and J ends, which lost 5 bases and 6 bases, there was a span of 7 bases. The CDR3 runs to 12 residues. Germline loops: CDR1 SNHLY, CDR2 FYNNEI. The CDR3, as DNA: TGTGCCAGCAGTCGCAGGTCCGGGGAGCTGTTTTTT. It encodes CASSRRSGELFF.

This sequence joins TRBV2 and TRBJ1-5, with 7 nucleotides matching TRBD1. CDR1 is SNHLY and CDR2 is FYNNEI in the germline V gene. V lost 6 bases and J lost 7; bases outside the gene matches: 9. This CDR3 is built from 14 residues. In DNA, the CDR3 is TGTGCCAGCAGCGCCGACAGGGATGGACAGCCCCAGCATTTT. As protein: CASSADRDGQPQHF.

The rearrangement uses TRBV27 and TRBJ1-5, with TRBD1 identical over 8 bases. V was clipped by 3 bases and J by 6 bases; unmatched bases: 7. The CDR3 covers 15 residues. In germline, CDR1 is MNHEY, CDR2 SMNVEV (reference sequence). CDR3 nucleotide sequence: TGTGCCAGCAGTTTCAACGGACAGGGAGGTCAGCCCCAGCATTTT. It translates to CASSFNGQGGQPQHF.

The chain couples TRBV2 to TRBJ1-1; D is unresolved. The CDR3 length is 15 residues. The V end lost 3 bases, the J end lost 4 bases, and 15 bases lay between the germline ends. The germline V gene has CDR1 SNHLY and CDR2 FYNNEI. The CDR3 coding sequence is TGTGCCAGCAGTGAGGTTCAGGCTAAAGGCACTGAAGCTTTCTTT. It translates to CASSEVQAKGTEAFF.

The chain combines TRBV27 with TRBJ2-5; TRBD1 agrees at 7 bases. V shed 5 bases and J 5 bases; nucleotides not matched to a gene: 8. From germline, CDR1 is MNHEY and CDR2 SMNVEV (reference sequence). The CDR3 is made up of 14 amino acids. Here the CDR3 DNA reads TGTGCCAGCAGTCTTACAGGGGCTTGGGAGACCCAGTACTTC. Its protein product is CASSLTGAWETQYF.

The CDR3 spells CASSLGSSGQETQYF. CDR3 bases: TGTGCCAGCAGCTTAGGGAGTAGCGGACAAGAGACCCAGTACTTC. The J gene is TRBJ2-5, the V gene TRBV7-7; a weak D match, TRBD2 (6 bases). The germline V and J ends were trimmed by 1 base and 2 bases, with 11 bases remaining between them. This CDR3 contains 15 residues. The germline CDR1 and CDR2 sequences are SSHAT and FNYEAQ (reference sequence).

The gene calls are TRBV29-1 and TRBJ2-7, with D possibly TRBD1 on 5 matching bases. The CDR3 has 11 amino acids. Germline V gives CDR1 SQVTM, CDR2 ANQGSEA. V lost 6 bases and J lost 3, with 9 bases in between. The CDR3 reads CSVAQGYEQYF. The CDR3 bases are TGCAGCGTGGCCCAGGGCTACGAGCAGTACTTC.

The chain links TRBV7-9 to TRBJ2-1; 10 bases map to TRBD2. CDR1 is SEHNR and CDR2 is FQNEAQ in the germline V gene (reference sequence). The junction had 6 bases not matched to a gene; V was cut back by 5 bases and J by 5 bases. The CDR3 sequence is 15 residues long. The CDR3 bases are TGTGCCAGCAGCGGCAGCGGGAGGGGGAACAATGAGCAGTTCTTC. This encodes CASSGSGRGNNEQFF.

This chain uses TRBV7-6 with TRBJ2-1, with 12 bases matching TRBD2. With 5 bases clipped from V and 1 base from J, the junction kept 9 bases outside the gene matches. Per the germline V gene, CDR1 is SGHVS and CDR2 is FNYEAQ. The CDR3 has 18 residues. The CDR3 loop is CASSPGLAGPGSYNEQFF. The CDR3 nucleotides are TGTGCCAGCAGCCCGGGACTAGCGGGTCCCGGGTCCTACAATGAGCAGTTCTTC.

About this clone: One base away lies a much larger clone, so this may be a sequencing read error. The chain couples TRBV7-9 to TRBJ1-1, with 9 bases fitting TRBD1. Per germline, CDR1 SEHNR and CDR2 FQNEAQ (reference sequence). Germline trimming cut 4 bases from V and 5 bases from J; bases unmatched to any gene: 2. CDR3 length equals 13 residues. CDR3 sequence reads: CASSWDRETEAFF. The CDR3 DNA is TGTGCCAGCAGCTGGGACAGGGAAACTGAAGCTTTCTTT.

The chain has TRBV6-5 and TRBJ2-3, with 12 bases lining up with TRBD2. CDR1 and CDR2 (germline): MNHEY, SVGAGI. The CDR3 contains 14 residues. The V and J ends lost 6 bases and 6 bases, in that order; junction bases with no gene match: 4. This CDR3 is CASRVTSGRDTQYF. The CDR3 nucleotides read TGTGCCAGCAGAGTAACTAGCGGGAGGGATACGCAGTATTTT.

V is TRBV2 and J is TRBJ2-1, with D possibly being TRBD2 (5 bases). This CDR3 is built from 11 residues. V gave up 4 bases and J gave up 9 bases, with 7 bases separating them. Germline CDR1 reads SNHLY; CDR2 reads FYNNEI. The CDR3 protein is CASSGEFEQFF. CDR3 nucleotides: TGTGCCAGCAGTGGGGAGTTTGAGCAGTTCTTC.

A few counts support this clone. This CDR3 is CASSLFSTGATNEKLFF. The CDR3 DNA reads TGTGCCAGCAGTTTGTTCTCGACAGGGGCAACTAATGAAAAACTGTTTTTT. This rearrangement joins TRBV28 to TRBJ1-4, with 8 bases lining up with TRBD1. Germline V gives CDR1 MDHEN, CDR2 SYDVKM. There are 17 residues in the CDR3. The J segment lost 0 bases and the V segment lost 3 bases, leaving 6 bases of the junction unmatched.

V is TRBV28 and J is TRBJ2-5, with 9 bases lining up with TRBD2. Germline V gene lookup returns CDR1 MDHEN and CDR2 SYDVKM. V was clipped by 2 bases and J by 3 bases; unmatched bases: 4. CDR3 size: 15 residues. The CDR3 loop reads CASSLSGRLEETQYF. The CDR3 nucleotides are TGTGCCAGCAGTTTAAGCGGGAGGTTGGAAGAGACCCAGTACTTC.

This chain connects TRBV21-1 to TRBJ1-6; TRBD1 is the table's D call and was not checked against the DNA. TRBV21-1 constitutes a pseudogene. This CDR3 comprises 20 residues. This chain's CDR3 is CASSRNSTGSLPRSDSPLHF. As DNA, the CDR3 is TGTGCCAGCAGCCGAAACTCGACAGGGAGTCTGCCGCGATCGGATTCACCCCTCCACTTT.